Below are 8 T cell receptor beta chains sequenced from a single sample in a study of PD-L1 blockade in urothelial cancer (dated by TCRdb to about 2017). The method was the immunoSEQ multiplex PCR assay. Here the immuneACCESS table is served through TCRdb, limited to in-frame sequences with V and J called. Missing clones are a known gap in these copies; in checked studies unresolved V genes cover under half, and the rest lacks a known reason. The sample table holds 35,000 or so clones, of which around 82% were seen once. The ten top clones hold about 16% of the sample. The sequenced sample was PBMCs, obtained around atezolizumab (anti-PD-L1) treatment. These receptors were collected from a man aged 55-75 years with urothelial cancer.

The genes are TRBV15 and TRBJ1-1, with 10 positions matching TRBD1. The CDR3 runs 15 residues. Trimming removed 5 bases from V and 5 bases from J; junction bases left unmatched: 8. CDR1 LNHNV and CDR2 YYDKDF come from the germline V gene (reference sequence). CDR3 loop: CATSGVGQGKTEAFF. CDR3 sequence (DNA): TGTGCCACCAGCGGAGTGGGACAGGGGAAGACTGAAGCTTTCTTT.

The V and J genes are TRBV18 and TRBJ1-2; possibly TRBD1 for D (6 bases). Germline V CDR1 and CDR2: KGHSH, LQKENI. Trimming shortened V by 4 bases and J by 6 bases, and 12 bases separated the two germline ends. The CDR3 contains 13 residues. CDR3 sequence: CASSQRQVHGYTF. The CDR3 DNA follows: TGTGCCAGCTCACAGAGACAGGTGCATGGCTACACCTTC.

This clone was seen only once. This chain uses TRBV19 with TRBJ2-2, with unresolved D. This CDR3 contains 18 residues. Between the trimmed V and J ends, which lost 9 bases and 1 base, there was a span of 24 bases. The germline V gene has CDR1 LNHDA and CDR2 SQIVND (reference sequence). DNA of the CDR3: TGTGCCAGAAATCCCTTAATCGCCGGAGCGCAGAACACCGGGGAGCTGTTTTTT. It specifies CARNPLIAGAQNTGELFF.

The chain is built from TRBV4-1 and TRBJ2-1; D is perhaps TRBD1 (6 bases). The germline V gene has CDR1 MGHRA and CDR2 YSYEKL. V lost 7 bases, J lost 9 bases, and 19 bases lay in between. The CDR3 is 14 residues long. The CDR3 region is CASTEPQTGSEQFF. Here the CDR3 DNA reads TGCGCCAGCACCGAACCACAAACAGGGAGTGAGCAGTTCTTC.

The chain recombines TRBV18 with TRBJ1-4, with D possibly TRBD1 on 5 matching bases. This CDR3 region has 15 residues. Trimming left V 3 bases short and J 7 bases short, with 15 bases between. Germline V lookup: CDR1 KGHSH, CDR2 LQKENI. The DNA of the CDR3 is TGTGCCAGCTCACCGATCGGAGGGGACGTTGAAAAACTGTTTTTT. This sequence encodes CASSPIGGDVEKLFF.

The chain is built from TRBV20-1 and TRBJ2-3; D unclear. Between the trimmed V and J ends, which lost 3 bases and 6 bases, there was a span of 4 bases. The germline V gene encodes CDR1 DFQATT and CDR2 SNEGSKA (reference sequence). The CDR3 consists of 10 residues. The CDR3 sequence: CSASPDTQYF. CDR3 in DNA: TGCAGTGCTAGCCCTGATACGCAGTATTTT.

The rearrangement joins TRBV5-5 to TRBJ1-5, with D unclear. V was trimmed by 4 bases and J by 6 bases, leaving 17 bases between them. CDR1 and CDR2 from the germline V gene are SGHKS and YYEKEE (reference sequence). The CDR3 covers 15 residues. The CDR3: CASSEGSRTGQPQHF. In DNA, the CDR3 is TGTGCCAGCAGCGAGGGCAGTCGAACGGGTCAGCCCCAGCATTTT.

The chain joins TRBV5-6 to TRBJ1-2; the D gene is possibly TRBD1 (5 bases). This CDR3 has 14 amino acids. Trimming cost V 1 base and J 9 bases, with 16 bases left between them. CDR1 and CDR2 from the germline V gene are SGHDT and YYEEEE. The CDR3: CASSLSSSSGRYTF. In nucleotides, the CDR3 is TGTGCCAGCAGCTTGAGTAGCTCGTCAGGGCGCTACACCTTC.